Following are 30 T cell receptor beta chains from one sample sequenced in a study of blood T cells in healthy people across ages. A J-beta primer mix and a sample-barcoded 5' primer were used in a second PCR of roughly 7 to 12 cycles. TCRdb itself ran the 5' RACE reads through MiXCR, one entry per CDR3 protein. The sample consists of 1.4 million or so distinct CDR3 sequences, approximately 43% of them appearing once. The sequenced material came from blood. The receptors stem from a woman aged 18-35 years in good health.

The chain joins TRBV12-3 or TRBV12-4 to TRBJ1-2; unclear D gene. Trimming took 6 bases from V and 8 from J, leaving 13 bases between them. The CDR3 extends over 12 amino acids. CDR3 sequence reads: CASRPTLMGYTF. The DNA for the CDR3 is TGTGCCAGCAGGCCCACCCTTATGGGCTACACCTTC.

The chain carries TRBV4-2 and TRBJ1-2; a weak D match, TRBD1 (6 bases). The CDR3 extends over 15 amino acids. The germline gives CDR1 LGHNA, CDR2 YNFKEQ. Trimming took 0 bases from V and 4 from J, leaving 12 bases between them. Here the CDR3 reads CASSQDVRGGYGYTF. CDR3 nucleotides: TGTGCCAGCAGCCAAGATGTCAGGGGAGGCTATGGCTACACCTTC.

This clonotype was counted between two and nine times. The chain uses TRBV12-3 or TRBV12-4 and TRBJ1-4, with D hard to call. The CDR3 sequence is 15 residues long. Trimming cost V 4 bases and J 3 bases, with 12 bases left between them. The CDR3 region is CASSWLMAANEKLFF. For the CDR3, the DNA is TGTGCCAGCAGTTGGCTTATGGCGGCTAATGAAAAACTGTTTTTT.

This clonotype occurred a few times. The chain has TRBV5-1 and TRBJ2-1; D is ambiguous. Germline CDR1 and CDR2: SGHRS and YFSETQ. V lost 1 base, J lost 6 bases, and 14 bases lay in between. The CDR3 runs 15 residues. The CDR3, as DNA: TGCGCCAGCAGCTTGTACGGCGACCCGGGCAATGAGCAGTTCTTC. Amino acid sequence: CASSLYGDPGNEQFF.

This chain connects TRBV12-3 or TRBV12-4 to TRBJ1-2; possible D gene TRBD1, 6 bases. The CDR3 spans 14 residues. The V and J ends lost 2 bases and 3 bases respectively, with 10 bases between them. For the CDR3, the DNA is TGTGCCAGCAGTTTACGGGGGCCGGACTATGGCTACACCTTC. It yields the protein CASSLRGPDYGYTF.

This clonotype was counted only a few times. This chain's CDR3 is CASSPKTPWSADTQYF. CDR3 DNA: TGTGCCAGCAGCCCCAAGACTCCATGGTCCGCAGATACGCAGTATTTT. The rearrangement uses TRBV7-9 and TRBJ2-3; unclear D gene. The CDR3 length is 16 residues. Looked up from germline, CDR1 is SEHNR and CDR2 is FQNEAQ (reference sequence). Trimming cost V 5 bases and J 4 bases, with 19 bases left between them. The full variable domain, completed using reference TRBV7-9 and TRBJ2-3, is DTGVSQNPRHKITKRGQNVTFRCDPISEHNRLYWYRQTLGQGPEFLTYFQNEAQLEKSRLLSDRFSAERPKGSFSTLEIQRTEQGDSAMYLCASSPKTPWSADTQYFGPGTRLTVL.

This clonotype was counted between two and nine times. The chain couples TRBV6-1 to TRBJ2-4; D remains ambiguous. Trimming cost V 2 bases and J 1 base, with 6 bases left between them. This CDR3 is built from 14 residues. Germline V CDR1 and CDR2: MNHNS, SASEGT. The CDR3 DNA reads as TGTGCCAGCAGTGAACGTAGGGCCAAAAACATTCAGTACTTC. It codes for CASSERRAKNIQYF.

The chain recombines TRBV28 with TRBJ1-6; TRBD1 is a possible D gene (5 bases). The CDR3 spans 12 residues. The V end lost 8 bases, the J end lost 13 bases, and 15 bases lay between the germline ends. Germline V CDR1 and CDR2: MDHEN, SYDVKM. As DNA, the CDR3 is TGTGCCAGCTGGGACGGGACCCGGCCCCTCCACTTT. Residues: CASWDGTRPLHF.

Points on this clonotype: Its ends do not fully match the called genes, so a read error is possible. The CDR3 loop reads CARSLEGLSAYNEQFF. The DNA for the CDR3 is TGTGCCCGCAGTTTAGAAGGCCTTTCCGCCTACAACGAGCAGTTCTTC. The chain is built from TRBV27 and TRBJ2-1; unclear D gene. CDR3 length equals 16 residues. The germline V gene encodes CDR1 MNHEY and CDR2 SMNVEV (reference sequence).

The V and J genes are TRBV11-3 and TRBJ2-5, with TRBD1 matching over 11 bases. Germline trimming cut 5 bases from V and 5 bases from J; bases unmatched to any gene: 7. This CDR3 region has 15 residues. CDR1 and CDR2 from the germline V gene are SGHNT and YENEEA. In nucleotides, the CDR3 is TGTGCCAGCAGCAGCGGACAGGGGGCTAGTGAGACCCAGTACTTC. Translated: CASSSGQGASETQYF. Full variable domain (rest looked up from reference TRBV11-3 and TRBJ2-5): EAGVVQSPRYKIIEKKQPVAFWCNPISGHNTLYWYLQNLGQGPELLIRYENEEAVDDSQLPKDRFSAERLKGVDSTLKIQPAELGDSAVYLCASSSGQGASETQYFGPGTRLLVL.

The rearrangement joins TRBV7-2 to TRBJ2-1; 8 bases align to TRBD2. This CDR3 is 15 amino acids long. V was clipped by 1 base and J by 9 bases; unmatched bases: 8. Germline assignment: CDR1 SGHTA and CDR2 FQGNSA. The CDR3 nucleotides are TGTGCCAGCAGCTTAGTCGGGGGGGGCTTTGGTGAGCAGTTCTTC. This codes for CASSLVGGGFGEQFF. The variable domain in full, with the rest retrieved from reference TRBV7-2 and TRBJ2-1, is GAGVSQSPSNKVTEKGKDVELRCDPISGHTALYWYRQSLGQGLEFLIYFQGNSAPDKSGLPSDRFSAERTGGSVSTLTIQRTQQEDSAVYLCASSLVGGGFGEQFFGPGTRLTVL.

The rearrangement uses TRBV20-1 and TRBJ1-5; possibly TRBD1 for D (6 bases). Germline loops: CDR1 DFQATT, CDR2 SNEGSKA (reference sequence). Trimming took 5 bases from V and 4 from J, leaving 15 bases between them. CDR3 size: 14 residues. CDR3 nucleotides: TGCAGTGCTGGAGCACAGGGAGCGAATCAGCCCCAGCATTTT. Translation gives CSAGAQGANQPQHF.

V is TRBV6-1 and J is TRBJ2-1, with 12 bases identical to TRBD2. The tail of the sequence fits TRBJ2-7 better, so the J call may be wrong. This CDR3 is 17 amino acids long. In germline, CDR1 is MNHNS, CDR2 SASEGT. Here the CDR3 reads CASRPRLAGALLDEQYF. The DNA of the CDR3 is TGTGCCAGCAGGCCTAGACTAGCGGGGGCCCTTCTCGATGAGCAGTACTTC.

This clonotype was detected only a few times. V is TRBV4-2 and J is TRBJ1-4; D is perhaps TRBD1 (5 bases). The germline V gene encodes CDR1 LGHNA and CDR2 YNFKEQ. The V end lost 4 bases, the J end lost 0 bases, and 12 bases lay between the germline ends. This CDR3 has 16 amino acids. Here the CDR3 reads CASSRGGVPTNEKLFF. The CDR3 coding sequence is TGTGCCAGCAGCCGCGGGGGGGTGCCAACTAATGAAAAACTGTTTTTT.

This chain uses TRBV6-5 with TRBJ2-3; D is perhaps TRBD2 (6 bases). Trimming stripped 0 bases from V and 6 bases from J, with 13 bases between. Germline CDR1 is MNHEY and CDR2 is SVGAGI. This CDR3 spans 15 amino acids. The CDR3 DNA reads as TGTGCCAGCAGTTACTCGGTAGCGGAGAGGGATACGCAGTATTTT. Translated: CASSYSVAERDTQYF.

The chain employs TRBV11-2 and TRBJ2-1; TRBD1 or TRBD2 may be the D gene (6 bases each). The CDR3 is 16 amino acids. V lost 0 bases, J lost 8 bases, and 17 bases lay in between. Looked up from germline, CDR1 is SGHAT and CDR2 is FQNNGV. CDR3 nucleotides: TGTGCCAGCAGCTTAGATAACCGGGGGCTAAGCGATGAGCAGTTCTTC. Residues: CASSLDNRGLSDEQFF.

This chain links TRBV11-2 with TRBJ1-2; D is unclear. Germline CDR1 is SGHAT and CDR2 is FQNNGV. The V end was cut by 0 bases, the J end by 5 bases, with 7 bases between. The CDR3 covers 13 residues. For the CDR3, the DNA is TGTGCCAGCAGCTTAGATGCGGAGTATGGCTACACCTTC. This codes for CASSLDAEYGYTF. Full variable domain (remainder filled in from reference TRBV11-2 and TRBJ1-2): EAGVAQSPRYKIIEKRQSVAFWCNPISGHATLYWYQQILGQGPKLLIQFQNNGVVDDSQLPKDRFSAERLKGVDSTLKIQPAKLEDSAVYLCASSLDAEYGYTFGSGTRLTVV.

V is TRBV6-2 or TRBV6-3 and J is TRBJ2-4; TRBD1 might be the D (6 bases). This CDR3 comprises 17 residues. V shed 5 bases and J shed 7 bases, with 24 bases lying between them. Germline V gene lookup returns CDR1 MNHEY and CDR2 SVGEGT. The CDR3 is CASSPSRDILFRNIQYF. The CDR3 region has the DNA TGTGCCAGCAGTCCCTCCCGGGACATCCTGTTTAGGAACATTCAGTACTTC.

This clonotype turned up a few times. The chain couples TRBV30 to TRBJ2-1; D unclear. CDR1 GTSNPN and CDR2 SVGIG come from the germline V gene (reference sequence). The CDR3 consists of 14 residues. Deletions cut 3 bases from V and 2 bases from J, with 11 bases between. CDR3 sequence reads: CAWSWTTPYNEQFF. The CDR3 DNA is TGTGCCTGGAGCTGGACGACCCCCTACAATGAGCAGTTCTTC.

Comment on this clonotype: Germline is not matched at one junction end, which may reflect a read error. The chain is built from TRBV29-1 and TRBJ1-2; D ambiguous. Germline loops: CDR1 SQVTM, CDR2 ANQGSEA. The CDR3 is 12 residues long. CDR3 nucleotide sequence: TGCAACGTTGGAAGGGTGGGGAAGGGCTACACCTTC. Encoded protein: CNVGRVGKGYTF.

This chain connects TRBV6-2 or TRBV6-3 to TRBJ1-6; D is uncertain. Germline V gene lookup returns CDR1 MNHEY and CDR2 SVGEGT. V was trimmed by 6 bases and J by 4 bases, leaving 13 bases between them. There are 15 residues in the CDR3. CDR3 sequence (DNA): TGTGCCAGCAGGAAGTTTACGGATTATAATTCACCCCTCCACTTT. It is translated as CASRKFTDYNSPLHF.

The gene calls are TRBV4-3 and TRBJ2-3; D unclear. V was cut by 0 bases and J by 3 bases, with 7 bases left in between. Per germline, CDR1 LGHNA and CDR2 YSLEER. The length of the CDR3 is 14 residues. The CDR3 bases are TGCGCCAGCAGCCAAGAAGGTGCAACAGATACGCAGTATTTT. Translation: CASSQEGATDTQYF.

The J gene is TRBJ1-2, the V gene TRBV27, with D perhaps TRBD1 (5 bases). The germline V gene encodes CDR1 MNHEY and CDR2 SMNVEV (reference sequence). Trimming pared 8 bases from V and 4 bases from J, leaving 14 bases between. The CDR3 is 13 amino acids. In nucleotides, the CDR3 is TGTGCCAGCGGCGGGGCCTATTCCTATGGCTACACCTTC. Translation gives CASGGAYSYGYTF.

A note on this clonotype: One end of the junction fails to match germline, which may point to a read error. The chain couples TRBV7-9 to TRBJ2-3; no reliable D call. The CDR3 is 13 residues long. CDR1 and CDR2 from the germline V gene are SEHNR and FQNEAQ (reference sequence). The CDR3 here is CACSSPLVDTQYF. The CDR3 DNA reads TGTGCCTGCAGCTCCCCGCTAGTTGATACGCAGTATTTT.

A single count supports this clonotype. The V call is TRBV28, the J call TRBJ2-2; perhaps TRBD1 as D (5 bases). Germline assignment: CDR1 MDHEN and CDR2 SYDVKM. The CDR3 is 16 amino acids. Trimming shortened V by 6 bases and J by 5 bases, and 19 bases separated the two germline ends. The CDR3 region is CASSSWGTGGTGELFF. In DNA, the CDR3 is TGTGCCAGCAGCTCCTGGGGCACAGGTGGTACCGGGGAGCTGTTTTTT.

This clonotype was seen ten or more times. The CDR3 protein is CASSSLVDIQYF. CDR3 bases: TGTGCCAGCAGCTCTTTAGTGGACATTCAGTACTTC. The chain uses TRBV7-2 and TRBJ2-4; D ambiguous. Germline CDR1 is SGHTA and CDR2 is FQGNSA. The CDR3 consists of 12 residues. V was clipped by 4 bases and J by 8 bases, with 9 bases between them.

This chain joins TRBV7-9 and TRBJ1-1; 7 bases line up with TRBD1. The CDR3 loop spans 15 amino acids. J gave up 4 bases and V 3 bases, and 8 bases lay outside the gene matches. The germline V gene has CDR1 SEHNR and CDR2 FQNEAQ (reference sequence). This CDR3 is CASSFAQGVSTEAFF. The CDR3 DNA is TGTGCCAGCAGCTTTGCGCAGGGGGTTAGCACTGAAGCTTTCTTT.

The genes are TRBV5-1 and TRBJ2-3; D is ambiguous. CDR3 length: 14 residues. V shed 3 bases and J shed 4 bases, with 12 bases lying between them. Per germline, CDR1 SGHRS and CDR2 YFSETQ. The CDR3 here is CASSSPQGPDTQYF. In nucleotides, the CDR3 is TGCGCCAGCAGCTCCCCCCAAGGCCCAGATACGCAGTATTTT. The variable domain in full, with the rest retrieved from reference TRBV5-1 and TRBJ2-3, is KAGVTQTPRYLIKTRGQQVTLSCSPISGHRSVSWYQQTPGQGLQFLFEYFSETQRNKGNFPGRFSGRQFSNSRSEMNVSTLELGDSALYLCASSSPQGPDTQYFGPGTRLTVL.

The chain couples TRBV7-2 to TRBJ2-1; the match to TRBD2 covers 11 bases. J gave up 0 bases and V 1 base, and 8 bases lay outside the gene matches. CDR1 and CDR2 from the germline V gene are SGHTA and FQGNSA. This CDR3 region has 19 residues. The CDR3 bases are TGTGCCAGCAGCTTAGGGCTAGCGGGAGGCCTTTTCTCCTACAATGAGCAGTTCTTC. It translates to CASSLGLAGGLFSYNEQFF.

The V gene is TRBV20-1, the J gene TRBJ2-2; 7 bases map to TRBD2. CDR3 length equals 16 residues. With V trimmed by 1 base and J by 5 bases, 10 bases remained unmatched. Germline values: CDR1 DFQATT, CDR2 SNEGSKA (reference sequence). The CDR3 loop reads CSARGGGILVTGELFF. CDR3 nucleotide sequence: TGCAGTGCTAGAGGGGGAGGGATTCTGGTTACCGGGGAGCTGTTTTTT.